In this sample, the clone carrying this T cell receptor beta chain turned up a few times. Its antigen is unidentified. These data are taken from a study of CD8 T cells in ankylosing spondylitis. Whole-study findings and limits: What appeared characteristic of ankylosing spondylitis blood was a TCR beta motif of seven to nine highly homologous variants. It was reported that disease-linked clones were significantly enriched in matched ankylosing spondylitis synovial fluid.

This CDR3 is 13 amino acids long. CDR1 DFQATT and CDR2 SNEGSKA come from the germline V gene (reference sequence). The V end lost 5 bases, the J end lost 0 bases, and 10 bases lay between the germline ends. TCRdb ran MiXCR on the 5' RACE reads and lists one entry per CDR3 protein. Seen here are around 120,000 distinct CDR3 sequences, approximately 14% observed once, and the top ten hold 3%. The sequenced sample was blood, either unsorted or a sorted T cell fraction (not recorded which). The origin of this receptor is a female donor with ankylosing spondylitis or in good health (not recorded which). This rearrangement joins TRBV20-1 to TRBJ1-2, with D possibly being TRBD1 (6 bases). The CDR3 bases are TGCAGTGCTTACGGGACACCTAACTATGGCTACACCTTC. This sequence encodes CSAYGTPNYGYTF.